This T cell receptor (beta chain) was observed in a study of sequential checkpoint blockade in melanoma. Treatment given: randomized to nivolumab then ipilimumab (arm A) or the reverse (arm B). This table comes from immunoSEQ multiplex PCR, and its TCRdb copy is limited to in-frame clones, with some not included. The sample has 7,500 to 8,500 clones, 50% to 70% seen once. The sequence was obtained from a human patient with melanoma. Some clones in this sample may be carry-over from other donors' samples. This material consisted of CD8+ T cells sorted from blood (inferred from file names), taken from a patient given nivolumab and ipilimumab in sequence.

The CDR3 DNA is TGTGCCAGCAGTACCACAGGGCCCCTCTCCTACGAGCAGTACTTC. It translates to CASSTTGPLSYEQYF. The chain joins TRBV6-5 to TRBJ2-7; D might be TRBD1 (6 bases). V shed 5 bases and J shed 0 bases, with 14 bases lying between them. There are 15 residues in the CDR3. In germline, CDR1 is MNHEY, CDR2 SVGAGI.